These 15 T cell receptor beta chains were sequenced from one sample in a study of blood T cell repertoires in COVID-19. This table comes from immunoSEQ multiplex PCR, and its TCRdb copy is limited to in-frame clones, with some not included. The data contain roughly 100,000 clones, 85% to 90% of them singletons. The sequenced sample consisted of peripheral blood. All receptors come from a human donor in a cohort sampled during active COVID-19.

V and J are TRBV23-1 and TRBJ2-3, with a tentative D call TRBD1 (5 bases). TRBV23-1 is placed among ORFs of uncertain function. CDR3 size: 14 residues. Trimming pared 3 bases from V and 3 bases from J, leaving 10 bases between. CDR3 in amino acids: CASSQEGVTDTQYF. DNA of the CDR3: TGCGCCAGCAGTCAGGAAGGGGTTACAGATACGCAGTATTTT.

The rearrangement uses TRBV27 and TRBJ2-1, with 8 bases that match TRBD2. The V and J ends lost 6 bases and 4 bases, in that order; junction bases with no gene match: 2. Germline loops: CDR1 MNHEY, CDR2 SMNVEV (reference sequence). The CDR3 runs to 13 residues. This CDR3 is CASRASGYNEQFF. The CDR3 DNA follows: TGTGCCAGCAGGGCTAGCGGGTACAATGAGCAGTTCTTC.

The J gene is TRBJ2-1, the V gene TRBV7-8; 11 bases line up with TRBD1. The CDR3 sequence is 15 residues long. Germline lookup yields CDR1 SGHVS and CDR2 FQNEAQ. The V gene end was trimmed by 1 base and the J gene end by 6 bases; junction bases not matched to a gene: 2. The CDR3 DNA reads as TGTGCCAGCAGCTTAGTAGGGACAGGGGGCAATGAGCAGTTCTTC. It translates to CASSLVGTGGNEQFF.

The rearrangement joins TRBV6-2 or TRBV6-3 to TRBJ1-5; 8 bases are a match to TRBD1. V trimming: 4 bases; J trimming: 5 bases; junction bases outside the gene matches: 1. Germline CDR1 MNHEY, CDR2 SVGEGT. There are 13 residues in the CDR3. The CDR3 reads CASSLQGDQPQHF. DNA of the CDR3: TGTGCCAGCAGTTTACAGGGGGATCAGCCCCAGCATTTT.

The chain carries TRBV4-2 and TRBJ2-3, with D tentatively TRBD1 (6 bases). From germline, CDR1 is LGHNA and CDR2 YNFKEQ. This CDR3 region has 17 residues. With 1 base removed from V and 0 bases from J, the gap between germline ends came to 14 bases. For the CDR3, the DNA is TGTGCCAGCAGCCAAGCTCCGGGACACCGAAGCACAGATACGCAGTATTTT. The encoded protein is CASSQAPGHRSTDTQYF.

The chain links TRBV13 to TRBJ2-5; TRBD2 aligns across 7 bases. Germline V lookup: CDR1 PRHDT, CDR2 FYEKMQ (reference sequence). Trimming removed 3 bases from V and 5 bases from J; junction bases left unmatched: 3. The length of the CDR3 is 13 residues. DNA for the CDR3: TGTGCCAGCAGCTTGGGGGGGATGGAGACCCAGTACTTC. This encodes CASSLGGMETQYF.

The chain couples TRBV18 to TRBJ2-3; TRBD1 agrees at 10 bases. CDR1 KGHSH and CDR2 LQKENI come from the germline V gene. Trimming removed 1 base from V and 6 bases from J; junction bases left unmatched: 7. CDR3 size: 16 residues. CDR3 sequence: CASSPQGQGFWDTQYF. CDR3 sequence (DNA): TGTGCCAGCTCACCACAGGGACAGGGGTTTTGGGATACGCAGTATTTT. The variable domain in full, completed from reference TRBV18 and TRBJ2-3, reads NAGVMQNPRHLVRRRGQEARLRCSPMKGHSHVYWYRQLPEEGLKFMVYLQKENIIDESGMPKERFSAEFPKEGPSILRIQQVVRGDSAAYFCASSPQGQGFWDTQYFGPGTRLTVL.

The chain uses TRBV5-6 and TRBJ1-1; possibly TRBD1 for D (5 bases). The CDR3 has 15 amino acids. V gave up 4 bases and J gave up 1 base, with 14 bases separating them. Germline CDR1 reads SGHDT; CDR2 reads YYEEEE. The DNA for the CDR3 is TGTGCCAGCAGCAGCCGGGACTTAAAGAACACTGAAGCTTTCTTT. It encodes CASSSRDLKNTEAFF.

This clone was detected once. The chain employs TRBV28 and TRBJ1-2; the D is unclear. CDR3 length equals 14 residues. Germline-derived CDR1 and CDR2 are MDHEN and SYDVKM. V lost 4 bases and J 4 bases, leaving 13 bases between the germline ends. CDR3 sequence (DNA): TGTGCCAGCAGTTCCCCCGACTTCCTCTATGGCTACACCTTC. The encoded protein is CASSSPDFLYGYTF.

The chain combines TRBV29-1 with TRBJ2-1; D is ambiguous. CDR3 size: 13 residues. Germline-derived CDR1 and CDR2 are SQVTM and ANQGSEA. Trimming took 5 bases from V and 0 from J, leaving 8 bases between them. The CDR3 region has the DNA TGCAGCGTTCATCTACTCTCCTACAATGAGCAGTTCTTC. Protein sequence: CSVHLLSYNEQFF.

The chain employs TRBV15 and TRBJ2-7; TRBD1 matches 11 bases. This CDR3 is built from 17 residues. Germline assignment: CDR1 LNHNV and CDR2 YYDKDF (reference sequence). V was clipped by 4 bases and J by 2 bases; unmatched bases: 10. The CDR3 region is CATSNPGTGGFPYEQYF. CDR3 nucleotide sequence: TGTGCCACCAGCAATCCGGGGACAGGGGGGTTTCCCTACGAGCAGTACTTC.

J is TRBJ2-1 and V is TRBV5-4; TRBD2 might be the D (6 bases). Trimming cost V 0 bases and J 2 bases, with 9 bases left between them. The CDR3 sequence is 15 residues long. In germline, CDR1 is SGHNT, CDR2 YYREEE (reference sequence). CDR3: CASSLGLGPYNEQFF. CDR3 nucleotide sequence: TGTGCCAGCAGCTTGGGACTAGGACCCTACAATGAGCAGTTCTTC.

This clone was seen a single time. The rearrangement joins TRBV3-1 (or the pseudogene TRBV3-2) to TRBJ1-5, with TRBD1 as a possible D gene (5 bases). Trimming shortened V by 0 bases and J by 7 bases, and 22 bases separated the two germline ends. Germline CDR1 LGHDT, CDR2 YNNKEL (reference sequence). The CDR3 covers 18 residues. CDR3 sequence reads: CASSQEFERRGSGQPQHF. The CDR3 nucleotides read TGTGCCAGCAGCCAAGAATTCGAGCGGAGGGGATCCGGGCAGCCCCAGCATTTT.

This clone was recorded only once. The chain employs TRBV27 and TRBJ2-5; TRBD2 agrees at 10 bases. V lost 5 bases and J lost 2; bases outside the gene matches: 5. In germline, CDR1 is MNHEY, CDR2 SMNVEV (reference sequence). The length of the CDR3 is 15 residues. The CDR3 DNA sequence: TGTGCCAGCAGTCGATTAGCGGGAGGACAAGAGACCCAGTACTTC. Amino acids: CASSRLAGGQETQYF.

The V and J genes are TRBV7-3 and TRBJ2-1, with TRBD2 as a possible D gene (6 bases). Germline V gene sequence: CDR1 SGHTA, CDR2 FQGTGA. The germline V and J ends were trimmed by 3 bases and 2 bases, with 8 bases remaining between them. The CDR3 consists of 14 residues. CDR3 sequence reads: CASSFGGPYNEQFF. In DNA, the CDR3 is TGTGCCAGCAGCTTCGGGGGTCCCTACAATGAGCAGTTCTTC.